This TCR beta chain came from a study of cytomegalovirus exposure and HLA in healthy donors. As for this clone: Its antigen is still unknown.

With V trimmed by 6 bases and J by 6 bases, 4 bases remained unmatched. Germline loops: CDR1 MNHEY, CDR2 SMNVEV (reference sequence). The CDR3 covers 12 residues. Study outcomes and limitations: Another analysis was done later, and it associated 15,000 or so TCR beta sequences with HLA alleles at 0.05 false discovery rate.

The study ran its PCR with 60 Vbeta and 13 Jbeta primers. The repertoire was sequenced with immunoSEQ multiplex PCR; TCRdb's copy has only in-frame clones and lacks some. This sample has 150,000 or so clones; roughly 80% occur once, and the top ten carry under 15%. The chain has TRBV27 and TRBJ2-7; TRBD1 matches at 8 bases. The sequencing sample was made of PBMCs. The sequence was collected from a woman between 35 and 50 years old in good health and CMV-seronegative. Here the CDR3 reads CASRTGALEQYF. The CDR3 DNA follows: TGTGCCAGCAGGACAGGGGCCCTCGAGCAGTACTTC.